Listed here are 27 T cell receptor beta chains from one sample, sequenced in a study of blood T cells in healthy people across ages. Through a sample-barcoded 5' primer and a J-beta primer mix, a second PCR was run for roughly 6 to 11 cycles. Each CDR3 protein is one row after TCRdb ran MiXCR on the 5' RACE reads. This table holds roughly 900,000 distinct CDR3 sequences, roughly 52% found once. The sequenced material came from blood. Receptors were obtained from a man aged 30 to 39 in good health.

This clonotype was counted many times. At one boundary the junction diverges from the germline segment, which might be a read error. This chain links TRBV7-2 with TRBJ2-1; no reliable D call. The length of the CDR3 is 13 residues. In germline, CDR1 is SGHTA, CDR2 FQGNSA. The CDR3 loop is CASSSSGYNEQFF. For the CDR3, the DNA is TGCGCCAGCAGCTCATCCGGATACAATGAGCAGTTCTTC.

The rearrangement links TRBV9 to TRBJ2-1; D is unclear. CDR3 length equals 12 residues. Trimming removed 0 bases from V and 8 bases from J, with 6 bases in between. Germline assignment: CDR1 SGDLS and CDR2 YYNGEE. CDR3 DNA: TGTGCCAGCAGCGTAGGCGAGTATGAGCAGTTCTTC. Its translation: CASSVGEYEQFF.

The chain combines TRBV20-1 with TRBJ2-4; tentatively, D is TRBD2 (6 bases). CDR3 size: 15 residues. Germline V lookup: CDR1 DFQATT, CDR2 SNEGSKA (reference sequence). V was pared by 2 bases and J by 1 base, with 12 bases between. The CDR3 DNA reads as TGCAGTGCTAGACCTCGGGGGATCGCCAAAAACATTCAGTACTTC. Protein: CSARPRGIAKNIQYF.

The chain uses TRBV11-1 and TRBJ2-4, with 8 nucleotides matching TRBD1. The CDR3 loop spans 14 amino acids. The J segment lost 7 bases and the V segment lost 5 bases, leaving 7 bases of the junction unmatched. Germline V gene data show CDR1 as SGHAT and CDR2 as FQDESV (reference sequence). CDR3: CASSQTGERNIQYF. The CDR3 DNA is TGTGCCAGCAGCCAGACAGGGGAAAGGAACATTCAGTACTTC.

This rearrangement joins TRBV20-1 to TRBJ2-5, with D unresolved. Trimming shortened V by 2 bases and J by 4 bases, and 14 bases separated the two germline ends. The CDR3 length is 14 residues. Germline V CDR1 and CDR2: DFQATT, SNEGSKA (reference sequence). The DNA for the CDR3 is TGCAGTGCTAGACCGGGCCTAGGGCTAGAGACCCAGTACTTC. This translates into CSARPGLGLETQYF.

A word on this clonotype: Its ends do not fully match the called genes, so a read error is possible. The chain joins TRBV7-3 to TRBJ2-1; no reliable D call. Germline values: CDR1 SGHTA, CDR2 FQGTGA. This CDR3 comprises 13 residues. CDR3 sequence (DNA): TGTGCCAGCAGCCAGACCCCCTACAATAAGCAGTTCTTC. This encodes CASSQTPYNKQFF.

This sequence joins TRBV3-1 and TRBJ1-4; tentative D call: TRBD1 (5 bases). CDR1 and CDR2 (germline): LGHDT, YNNKEL (reference sequence). The V and J ends lost 5 bases and 5 bases respectively, with 12 bases between them. The CDR3 consists of 14 residues. The CDR3, as DNA: TGTGCCAGCAGCGAAGGGACGGGGAATGAAAAACTGTTTTTT. Protein: CASSEGTGNEKLFF.

This clonotype was found a few times. V usage is TRBV29-1 and J usage is TRBJ2-7, with 7 nucleotides matching TRBD1. CDR3 length: 14 residues. Germline-derived CDR1 and CDR2 are SQVTM and ANQGSEA. Trimming cost V 6 bases and J 2 bases; bases outside gene matches: 10. CDR3 sequence reads: CSVYQGVGAYEQYF. CDR3 nucleotides: TGCAGCGTATACCAGGGGGTCGGAGCCTACGAGCAGTACTTC.

The count of this clonotype is one. J is TRBJ2-6 and V is TRBV24-1; TRBD1 aligns across 7 bases. Per germline, CDR1 KGHDR and CDR2 SFDVKD. With 5 bases clipped from V and 2 bases from J, the junction kept 5 bases outside the gene matches. This CDR3 contains 16 residues. CDR3 nucleotides: TGTGCCACCAGTGCTCCAAGGGGGCCTGGGGCCAACGTCCTGACTTTC. It is translated as CATSAPRGPGANVLTF.

A few counts support this clonotype. This chain joins TRBV5-1 and TRBJ2-3, with D perhaps being TRBD1 or TRBD2 (5 bases each). V gave up 4 bases and J gave up 8 bases, with 29 bases separating them. This CDR3 contains 18 residues. CDR1 is SGHRS and CDR2 is YFSETQ in the germline V gene. CDR3 nucleotides: TGCGCCAGCAGCCCCTTTGGGGGACGGATCACCTTCACGGGTACGCAGTATTTT. Translation gives CASSPFGGRITFTGTQYF.

This clonotype was seen only a few times. V and J are TRBV28 and TRBJ1-2; D might be TRBD1 (5 bases). V was cut by 3 bases and J by 4 bases, with 9 bases left in between. CDR3 length: 13 amino acids. Germline values: CDR1 MDHEN, CDR2 SYDVKM. The CDR3 reads CASSFGGTYGYTF. CDR3 in DNA: TGTGCCAGCAGTTTCGGGGGGACCTATGGCTACACCTTC.

The sample holds many counts of this clonotype. The chain has TRBV9 and TRBJ2-5; D uncertain. CDR3 length: 14 residues. CDR1 and CDR2 (germline): SGDLS, YYNGEE. Deletions cut 2 bases from V and 5 bases from J, with 13 bases between. Written as DNA, the CDR3 is TGTGCCAGCAGCGTTGGGGTCGCCATGGAGACCCAGTACTTC. It translates to CASSVGVAMETQYF.

The chain has TRBV10-3 and TRBJ1-1, with D possibly being TRBD1 (6 bases). Germline CDR1 and CDR2: ENHRY and SYGVKD. V lost 2 bases and J lost 2, with 9 bases in between. The CDR3 has 14 amino acids. For the CDR3, the DNA is TGTGCCATCAGTGAGGGACAGTCTAACACTGAAGCTTTCTTT. Amino acid sequence: CAISEGQSNTEAFF.

Written as DNA, the CDR3 is TGTGCCAGCAGCTTTGTCGTCTACGAGCAGTACTTC. It specifies CASSFVVYEQYF. V usage is TRBV7-9 and J usage is TRBJ2-5, with D unresolved. The DNA end favors TRBJ2-7, so the J call may be wrong. CDR1 is SEHNR, CDR2 FQNEAQ, per germline (reference sequence). This CDR3 comprises 12 residues.

V gene TRBV6-2 or TRBV6-3 combines with J gene TRBJ2-1, with a weak D call TRBD2 (5 bases). Trimming took 0 bases from V and 13 from J, leaving 13 bases between them. The CDR3 has 13 residues. From germline, CDR1 is MNHEY and CDR2 SVGEGT. CDR3 region: CASSYSLISAQFF. In DNA form, the CDR3 reads TGTGCCAGCAGTTACTCCCTGATTAGCGCCCAGTTCTTC.

The V call is TRBV6-1, the J call TRBJ2-2; D tentatively reads TRBD1 or TRBD2 (5 bases each). V dropped 3 bases and J dropped 2 bases, with 13 bases sitting between them. Germline V gene data show CDR1 as MNHNS and CDR2 as SASEGT. The CDR3 sequence is 16 residues long. The CDR3, as DNA: TGTGCCAGCAGTGACAAGGCAAGGGACAACACCGGGGAGCTGTTTTTT. Translated, it gives CASSDKARDNTGELFF.

This clonotype was detected once. The chain joins TRBV11-3 to TRBJ2-1; TRBD1 is a possible D gene (5 bases). V lost 5 bases to trimming and J lost 3 bases, with 20 bases between them. Germline lookup yields CDR1 SGHNT and CDR2 YENEEA. The CDR3 runs to 17 residues. The CDR3 bases are TGTGCCAGCAGCGGCCCTGAAAGGACATCCTTCTACAATGAGCAGTTCTTC. Amino acid sequence: CASSGPERTSFYNEQFF.

There are a few counts of this clonotype. The rearrangement uses TRBV4-1 and TRBJ2-7; weak D call: TRBD1 (6 bases). Germline assignment: CDR1 MGHRA and CDR2 YSYEKL. This CDR3 has 15 residues. The V and J ends lost 1 base and 3 bases respectively, with 13 bases between them. The CDR3 nucleotides are TGCGCCAGCAGCCAAGGAGGACAGACGAACTACGAGCAGTACTTC. Its translation is CASSQGGQTNYEQYF.

This sequence joins TRBV28 and TRBJ2-7, with D uncertain. CDR3 length: 14 amino acids. Between the trimmed V and J ends, which lost 1 base and 0 bases, there was a span of 7 bases. Germline V gene data show CDR1 as MDHEN and CDR2 as SYDVKM. CDR3 protein: CASSLLENSYEQYF. DNA of the CDR3: TGTGCCAGCAGTTTATTGGAGAACTCCTACGAGCAGTACTTC.

This clonotype has only a few counts. This sequence joins TRBV6-1 and TRBJ2-6; no firm D call. The germline gives CDR1 MNHNS, CDR2 SASEGT. The CDR3 totals 15 residues. V was clipped by 4 bases and J by 1 base, with 8 bases between them. The CDR3 DNA follows: TGTGCCAGCAGTGCCGTGGAGTCTGGGGCCAACGTCCTGACTTTC. Residues: CASSAVESGANVLTF.

This chain joins TRBV18 and TRBJ1-5; 7 bases fit TRBD1. In germline, CDR1 is KGHSH, CDR2 LQKENI. Trimming cost V 4 bases and J 1 base; bases outside gene matches: 4. The CDR3 runs 15 residues. CDR3 residues: CASSQLQGSNQPQHF. The CDR3 DNA sequence: TGTGCCAGCTCACAATTACAGGGGAGCAATCAGCCCCAGCATTTT. Using reference TRBV18 and TRBJ1-5 for the parts outside the CDR3, the full variable domain is NAGVMQNPRHLVRRRGQEARLRCSPMKGHSHVYWYRQLPEEGLKFMVYLQKENIIDESGMPKERFSAEFPKEGPSILRIQQVVRGDSAAYFCASSQLQGSNQPQHFGDGTRLSIL.

This clonotype turned up a few times. The chain couples TRBV14 to TRBJ2-1; no clear D. The germline V and J ends were trimmed by 3 bases and 7 bases, with 19 bases remaining between them. The CDR3 spans 16 residues. Germline V lookup: CDR1 SGHDN, CDR2 FVKESK. CDR3 bases: TGTGCCAGCAGCCACCTTAGAAGCTCCGGGCGGAATGAGCAGTTCTTC. This translates into CASSHLRSSGRNEQFF.

This clonotype occurred a few times. The chain joins TRBV4-3 to TRBJ2-1, with TRBD2 identical over 9 bases. With V trimmed by 0 bases and J by 1 base, 7 bases remained unmatched. The CDR3 contains 18 residues. The V gene's germline CDR1 is LGHNA and CDR2 YSLEER. CDR3 DNA: TGCGCCAGCAGCCAAGAGGGGGCGGGGGGGCCATCCTACAATGAGCAGTTCTTC. Translating gives CASSQEGAGGPSYNEQFF.

This chain connects TRBV4-3 to TRBJ2-4, with D perhaps TRBD2 (5 bases). Per the germline V gene, CDR1 is LGHNA and CDR2 is YSLEER. The CDR3 is 17 amino acids. V was clipped by 0 bases and J by 1 base, with 13 bases between them. CDR3: CASSQDPPTMAKNIQYF. As DNA, the CDR3 is TGCGCCAGCAGCCAAGATCCCCCGACTATGGCCAAAAACATTCAGTACTTC.

The chain recombines TRBV4-1 with TRBJ2-7; TRBD1 aligns across 10 bases. CDR1 and CDR2 (germline): MGHRA, YSYEKL. The CDR3 runs 16 residues. J gave up 4 bases and V 3 bases, and 9 bases lay outside the gene matches. CDR3 loop: CASSQGATGGFYEQYF. The CDR3 bases are TGCGCCAGCAGCCAGGGGGCGACAGGGGGCTTTTACGAGCAGTACTTC.

This clonotype was counted between two and nine times. This chain uses TRBV3-1 with TRBJ1-5; no firm D call. There are 15 residues in the CDR3. The V gene's germline CDR1 is LGHDT and CDR2 YNNKEL (reference sequence). The V and J ends lost 0 bases and 0 bases respectively, with 6 bases between them. CDR3 amino acids: CASSQDSTSNQPQHF. The CDR3 coding sequence is TGTGCCAGCAGCCAAGACAGCACTAGCAATCAGCCCCAGCATTTT.

The chain links TRBV7-9 to TRBJ2-1; maybe TRBD1 (5 bases). V lost 11 bases and J 7 bases, leaving 21 bases between the germline ends. The germline V gene has CDR1 SEHNR and CDR2 FQNEAQ (reference sequence). This CDR3 has 14 amino acids. The CDR3 reads CAETRALTRNEQFF. Here the CDR3 DNA reads TGTGCCGAGACCAGGGCCCTGACTCGGAATGAGCAGTTCTTC.